This TCR beta chain was retrieved from a study of blood T cell repertoires in COVID-19 (dated by TCRdb to 2019 to 2021). Context from the whole study: The collaborator samples originated in the United States, Italy and Spain and spanned the acute and convalescent phases of COVID-19. The repertoires were released in a freely available public database intended as a resource for research on the immune response to SARS-CoV-2. Where available, HLA class I and class II types were taken from metadata supplied by the sample provider and were not determined by assay-based typing. The sample metadata nearly always contained a de-identified subject ID, COVID-19 status, age in years and sex. The samples were drawn from two sources: the first 160 participants of the ongoing ImmuneRACE study, and 1,254 subjects contributed by 6 global collaborators. The dataset comprised deeply sampled blood TCRbeta repertoires from subjects exposed to, actively infected with, or recovered from COVID-19. The material from the prospective study consisted of cDNA or gDNA derived from T cells, B-cell-depleted T cells, or PBMCs.

Details on this clone: This clone's antigen is unknown. No much larger clonotype is one base removed from it; base qualities were not supplied.

V loses 6 bases, J loses 6 bases, and the germline ends lie 12 bases apart. The CDR3 goes from the cysteine to the phenylalanine over 12 residues. CDR3 DNA only is kept here, 36 bases in frame from base 1. Taken from the germline V gene, the CDR1 and CDR2 loops are KGHSH and LQKENI. Study-wide conclusions, independent of this receptor: Clinical and demographic metadata were provided uncurated, with the amount varying by source and participant.

Whole blood was collected in K2EDTA tubes by collaborating institutions according to the institutions' own protocols. For TCRbeta analysis, collaborators shipped samples as frozen whole blood, isolated PBMCs, or DNA extracted from either of those sample types. TCRbeta CDR3 regions were amplified from genomic DNA by means of the immunoSEQ Assay, a bias-controlled multiplex PCR. The authors' analysis ran thus. The number of nucleated cells in each sample was estimated from the amplification of reference gene primers within the assay. Sequence reads were collapsed and filtered to measure the absolute abundance of every unique TCRbeta CDR3 rearrangement. For each sample, productive Simpson clonality was calculated as the square root of Simpson's diversity index over productive rearrangements. TCRdb limited this immuneACCESS table to in-frame rearrangements with V and J called. A share of clones is missing; checked studies link under half to unresolved V genes, and the rest is unexplained. V and J calls and clone size are as listed in that table; D and trimming were resolved from the DNA. The sample table contains 280,000 or so clones; only one count was recorded for 89% of them. The leading ten clones occupy approximately 12% of the sample.

The sequencing sample was made of peripheral blood. The V gene is TRBV18 and the J gene is TRBJ2-7; possibly the D gene is TRBD2, per 5 matching bases. This sequence originates from a woman aged 55-70 years with acute or convalescent COVID-19. CDR3 loop: CASSDSRGEQYF. Here is the DNA: TGTGCCAGCTCGGACTCTAGAGGCGAGCAGTACTTC.